The source of this T cell receptor beta chain is a study of T-cell reconstitution after alpha-beta-depleted transplantation in children. With 6 bases removed from V and 8 bases from J, the gap between germline ends came to 16 bases. This CDR3 has 13 residues. This clonotype came up a few times. Preparing the TCRbeta library involved the use of unique molecular identifiers. Each CDR3 protein gets one entry after TCRdb re-called the PCR reads with MiXCR. The table has 380,000 or so distinct CDR3 sequences, 13% seen once. Sequencing used PBMCs, obtained from the stem cell graft. The TCR originated in a human donor who donated a stem cell graft to a child with Fanconi anemia. The genes are TRBV12-3 or TRBV12-4 and TRBJ1-2; D remains ambiguous. The CDR3 protein is CASRPWSPGGYTF. CDR3 bases: TGTGCCAGCAGGCCTTGGTCTCCCGGAGGCTACACCTTC.